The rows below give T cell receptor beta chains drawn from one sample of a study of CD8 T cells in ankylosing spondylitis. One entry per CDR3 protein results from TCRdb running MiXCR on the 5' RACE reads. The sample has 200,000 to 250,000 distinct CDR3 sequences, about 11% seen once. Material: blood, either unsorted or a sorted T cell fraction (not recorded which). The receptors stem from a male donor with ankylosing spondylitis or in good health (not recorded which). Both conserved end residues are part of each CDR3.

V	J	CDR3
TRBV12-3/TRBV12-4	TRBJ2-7	CASSFRQGIGEQYF
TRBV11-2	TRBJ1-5	CASSHAGHQPQHF
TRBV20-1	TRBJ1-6	CSASLGNSPLHF
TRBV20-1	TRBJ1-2	CSAIRDRVGGGYTF
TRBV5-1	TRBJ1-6	CASSLRQVDNSPLHF
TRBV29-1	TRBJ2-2	CSVLQGTGELFF
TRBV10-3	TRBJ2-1	CAISESNAGTGNRQFF
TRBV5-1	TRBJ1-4	CASSLRPGGAGIGEKLFF
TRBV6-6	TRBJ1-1	CASKAGGITEAFF
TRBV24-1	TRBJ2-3	CATSDPTSGGTTDTQYF
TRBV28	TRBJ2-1	CASSPMLGANEQFF
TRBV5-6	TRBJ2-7	CASSPEGGGGYEQYF
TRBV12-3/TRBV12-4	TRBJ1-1	CASSPQGAKNTEAFF
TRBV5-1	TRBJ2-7	CASSLVGPHRGDEQYF
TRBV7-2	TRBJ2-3	CASSERQGASTDTQYF
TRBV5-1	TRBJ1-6	CASSLGLDTPNSPLHF
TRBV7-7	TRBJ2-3	CASSPGASGFTDTQYF
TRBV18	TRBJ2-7	CASSPGGHNEQYF
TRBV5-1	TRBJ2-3	CASSLEGFRGVGSTDTQYF
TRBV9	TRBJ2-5	CASSVGAKGGETQYF
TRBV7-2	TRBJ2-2	CASSLQPGQAGELFF
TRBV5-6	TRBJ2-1	CASSLGNEQFF
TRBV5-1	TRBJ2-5	CASSRGGLAGGDGETQYF